The 29 T cell receptor beta chains reported below all come from one sample, sequenced in a study of cytomegalovirus exposure and HLA in healthy donors. The protocol was immunoSEQ multiplex PCR, while the TCRdb copy is restricted to in-frame clones and leaves out a portion. This table has 130,000 to 150,000 clones, around nine tenths appearing once. Sequencing input: PBMCs. The receptors originated from a woman under 30 in good health and CMV-seropositive.

The chain carries TRBV2 and TRBJ1-1; no clear D. The CDR3 totals 14 residues. In germline, CDR1 is SNHLY, CDR2 FYNNEI. Trimming took 6 bases from V and 1 from J, leaving 12 bases between them. The CDR3 sequence: CASSFLGGNTEAFF. CDR3 nucleotides: TGTGCCAGCAGCTTCCTTGGAGGGAACACTGAAGCTTTCTTT.

The chain recombines TRBV13 with TRBJ1-5; 8 bases fit TRBD1. Germline V gene data show CDR1 as PRHDT and CDR2 as FYEKMQ (reference sequence). Unmatched junction bases numbered 8, after V lost 5 bases and J lost 2 bases. CDR3 length equals 16 residues. The CDR3 here is CASSLRQGRGNQPQHF. DNA of the CDR3: TGTGCCAGCAGCCTGAGACAGGGGCGGGGCAATCAGCCCCAGCATTTT.

The CDR3 sequence is CASRPQGQGVQPQHF. CDR3 DNA sequence: TGTGCCAGCAGACCACAGGGACAGGGGGTGCAGCCCCAGCATTTT. J is TRBJ1-5 and V is TRBV6-5; TRBD1 aligns across 11 bases. Germline loops: CDR1 MNHEY, CDR2 SVGAGI. With 6 bases clipped from V and 7 bases from J, the junction kept 8 bases outside the gene matches. CDR3 length: 15 residues.

The genes are TRBV28 and TRBJ1-5; weak D call: TRBD1 (5 bases). Germline-derived CDR1 and CDR2 are MDHEN and SYDVKM. Trimming shortened V by 7 bases and J by 2 bases, and 15 bases separated the two germline ends. CDR3 length: 15 amino acids. The CDR3 sequence: CASTPGIRGNQPQHF. In nucleotides, the CDR3 is TGTGCCAGCACTCCAGGGATAAGGGGCAATCAGCCCCAGCATTTT.

The V and J genes are TRBV5-6 and TRBJ2-1, with 8 bases lining up with TRBD1. V lost 3 bases and J lost 4; bases outside the gene matches: 9. The CDR3 has 16 amino acids. The germline CDR1 and CDR2 sequences are SGHDT and YYEEEE. The CDR3 region is CASSSFDRGHYNEQFF. The DNA for the CDR3 is TGTGCCAGCAGCTCCTTCGACAGGGGTCATTACAATGAGCAGTTCTTC.

The V call is TRBV2, the J call TRBJ2-7; 8 bases line up with TRBD1. Germline CDR1 reads SNHLY; CDR2 reads FYNNEI. The V and J ends lost 4 bases and 2 bases, in that order; junction bases with no gene match: 10. The CDR3 sequence is 16 residues long. CDR3 nucleotide sequence: TGTGCCAGCAGTGTTCGGACAGGGTTGAAGGCCTACGAGCAGTACTTC. It is translated as CASSVRTGLKAYEQYF. Together with reference TRBV2 and TRBJ2-7, the CDR3 gives the full variable domain: EPEVTQTPSHQVTQMGQEVILRCVPISNHLYFYWYRQILGQKVEFLVSFYNNEISEKSEIFDDQFSVERPDGSNFTLKIRSTKLEDSAMYFCASSVRTGLKAYEQYFGPGTRLTVT.

This chain connects TRBV4-3 to TRBJ1-2, with a weak D call TRBD1 (6 bases). There are 14 residues in the CDR3. The germline V gene encodes CDR1 LGHNA and CDR2 YSLEER. Trimming took off 0 bases at V and 7 bases at J, with 12 bases between the two ends. CDR3 region: CASSQERGASGYTF. CDR3 in DNA: TGCGCCAGCAGCCAAGAACGGGGGGCGAGTGGCTACACCTTC.

The rearrangement links TRBV6-6 to TRBJ2-1; 8 nucleotides match TRBD2. The junction had 4 bases not matched to a gene; V was cut back by 6 bases and J by 0 bases. The CDR3 has 15 amino acids. Germline V gives CDR1 MNHNY, CDR2 SVGAGI (reference sequence). The CDR3 loop is CASSLAGSSYNEQFF. CDR3 sequence (DNA): TGTGCCAGCAGCCTAGCGGGTAGCTCCTACAATGAGCAGTTCTTC.

The chain recombines TRBV7-3 with TRBJ1-2, with a possible D match to TRBD1 (6 bases). The CDR3 has 15 amino acids. V dropped 5 bases and J dropped 4 bases, with 17 bases sitting between them. Germline CDR1 reads SGHTA; CDR2 reads FQGTGA. CDR3 nucleotide sequence: TGTGCCAGCAGCCCACTAGGACAGTCCTTCTATGGCTACACCTTC. Its translation: CASSPLGQSFYGYTF.

The V call is TRBV28, the J call TRBJ2-1; TRBD2 matches 8 bases. Germline assignment: CDR1 MDHEN and CDR2 SYDVKM. The V and J ends lost 4 bases and 12 bases, in that order; junction bases with no gene match: 14. The CDR3 is 15 amino acids. The CDR3 spells CASSSPGLESVGQFF. In DNA, the CDR3 is TGTGCCAGCAGTTCTCCGGGACTAGAGTCAGTGGGGCAGTTCTTC.

This chain links TRBV6-4 with TRBJ2-7; TRBD1 matches 7 bases. V gave up 6 bases and J gave up 3 bases; unmatched junction bases: 14. Germline-derived CDR1 and CDR2 are MRHNA and SNTAGT. The CDR3 sequence is 16 residues long. The CDR3 DNA is TGTGCCAGCAGCTACCTACAGGGGCAACCCTACTACGAGCAGTACTTC. This translates into CASSYLQGQPYYEQYF.

As for this clone: Other DNA sequences of this sample code for an identical CDR3. CDR3 in amino acids: CASSIRGNQPQHF. The CDR3 coding sequence is TGTGCCAGTAGTATCAGGGGCAATCAGCCCCAGCATTTT. The chain joins TRBV19 to TRBJ1-5; tentatively, D is TRBD1 (5 bases). V dropped 3 bases and J dropped 2 bases, with 5 bases sitting between them. This CDR3 spans 13 amino acids. CDR1 and CDR2 (germline): LNHDA, SQIVND (reference sequence).

Written as DNA, the CDR3 is TGTGCCAGTAGCTTACAGGGCTTTCAAGAGACCCAGTACTTC. This translates into CASSLQGFQETQYF. The V gene is TRBV19, the J gene TRBJ2-5; the D gene is possibly TRBD1 (6 bases). Looked up from germline, CDR1 is LNHDA and CDR2 is SQIVND (reference sequence). Trimming took 6 bases from V and 2 from J, leaving 13 bases between them. The CDR3 is made up of 14 amino acids.

The sample holds one count of this clone. Here the CDR3 reads CASSVGTPPPETQYF. As DNA, the CDR3 is TGTGCCAGCAGTGTCGGGACTCCCCCCCCGGAGACCCAGTACTTC. The chain employs TRBV28 and TRBJ2-5; the D gene is possibly TRBD2 (6 bases). The CDR3 loop spans 15 amino acids. Trimming removed 5 bases at V and 5 bases at J, with 18 bases between. Germline values: CDR1 MDHEN, CDR2 SYDVKM.

There are a few counts of this clone. It is unclear where the CDR3 begins or ends on the DNA, so no DNA is shown, and the CDR3 is as TCRdb lists it. This chain uses TRBV9 with TRBJ2-1; TRBD2 is the table's D call, not checked against the DNA. The germline V gene has CDR1 SGDLS and CDR2 YYNGEE. From its first to its last residue, the CDR3 has 15 amino acids. This CDR3 is CASSVGSGTSGGKFF.

The chain links TRBV18 to TRBJ1-3; D possibly corresponds to TRBD1 (6 bases). The germline V gene has CDR1 KGHSH and CDR2 LQKENI. This CDR3 comprises 16 residues. The V end lost 3 bases, the J end lost 0 bases, and 12 bases lay between the germline ends. The CDR3 is CASSPGHWSSGNTIYF. The CDR3 coding sequence is TGTGCCAGCTCACCGGGACACTGGAGCTCTGGAAACACCATATATTTT.

This clone was detected only once. The chain couples TRBV2 to TRBJ2-3, with 7 bases that match TRBD2. The trim removed 4 bases at V and 1 base at J, leaving 2 bases unmatched. From germline, CDR1 is SNHLY and CDR2 FYNNEI. The CDR3 spans 14 residues. CDR3 sequence reads: CASSAGRGTDTQYF. The CDR3 DNA reads TGTGCCAGCAGTGCGGGGAGGGGCACAGATACGCAGTATTTT.

In this sample, this clone turned up once. This chain links TRBV5-6 with TRBJ1-1; unclear D gene. The CDR3 totals 16 residues. V was clipped by 3 bases and J by 0 bases, with 15 bases between them. The germline CDR1 and CDR2 sequences are SGHDT and YYEEEE. The DNA for the CDR3 is TGTGCCAGCAGCTCCAAAATTAGCTTCATGAACACTGAAGCTTTCTTT. This codes for CASSSKISFMNTEAFF. The complete variable domain, with remaining parts taken from reference TRBV5-6 and TRBJ1-1, reads DAGVTQSPTHLIKTRGQQVTLRCSPKSGHDTVSWYQQALGQGPQFIFQYYEEEERQRGNFPDRFSGHQFPNYSSELNVNALLLGDSALYLCASSSKISFMNTEAFFGQGTRLTVV.

V is TRBV7-6 and J is TRBJ1-5, with D perhaps TRBD1 (6 bases). The CDR3 length is 16 residues. Germline V CDR1 and CDR2: SGHVS, FNYEAQ. Trimming cost V 1 base and J 6 bases, with 16 bases left between them. The CDR3 DNA sequence: TGTGCCAGCAGCTTAGAGGCAGGGGACCCACCTCAGCCCCAGCATTTT. It specifies CASSLEAGDPPQPQHF.

The rearrangement joins TRBV18 to TRBJ2-2; D ambiguous. CDR1 is KGHSH, CDR2 LQKENI, per germline. V was trimmed by 3 bases and J by 6 bases, leaving 14 bases between them. The CDR3 sequence is 15 residues long. CDR3 protein: CASSPRSSSAGELFF. The CDR3 region has the DNA TGTGCCAGCTCACCGCGCAGTAGCTCGGCCGGGGAGCTGTTTTTT.

The genes are TRBV5-1 and TRBJ1-1; D remains unclear. Germline lookup yields CDR1 SGHRS and CDR2 YFSETQ. The germline V and J ends were trimmed by 0 bases and 5 bases, with 8 bases remaining between them. This CDR3 spans 13 amino acids. The CDR3 DNA follows: TGCGCCAGCAGCTTGGCAGGCCGGACTGAAGCTTTCTTT. This gives the protein CASSLAGRTEAFF.

The chain employs TRBV6-1 and TRBJ2-7; 10 bases are a match to TRBD1. Germline-derived CDR1 and CDR2 are MNHNS and SASEGT. V shed 2 bases and J 5 bases; nucleotides not matched to a gene: 12. The CDR3 spans 17 residues. CDR3 nucleotide sequence: TGTGCCAGCAGTGAATGGGGACCGGGACAGGGGAGAGACGAGCAGTACTTC. It yields the protein CASSEWGPGQGRDEQYF.

The J gene is TRBJ2-2, the V gene TRBV9; D is possibly TRBD1 (6 bases). This CDR3 region has 16 residues. Germline V gene lookup returns CDR1 SGDLS and CDR2 YYNGEE. V lost 7 bases, J lost 4 bases, and 20 bases lay in between. The CDR3 sequence is CASGQFGPPGTGELFF. As DNA, the CDR3 is TGTGCCAGCGGACAGTTTGGGCCTCCCGGCACCGGGGAGCTGTTTTTT.

The chain employs TRBV4-1 and TRBJ1-3; a possible D gene is TRBD1 (5 bases). The germline V gene has CDR1 MGHRA and CDR2 YSYEKL. V lost 0 bases and J 2 bases, leaving 11 bases between the germline ends. The CDR3 is made up of 16 amino acids. The CDR3 reads CASSQEVRVPGNTIYF. In nucleotides, the CDR3 is TGCGCCAGCAGCCAAGAGGTCAGGGTCCCTGGAAACACCATATATTTT.

The chain couples TRBV6-5 to TRBJ2-4, with TRBD1 identical over 7 bases. V was pared by 8 bases and J by 8 bases, with 9 bases of the junction left unmatched. The CDR3 extends over 13 amino acids. Germline CDR1 reads MNHEY; CDR2 reads SVGAGI. CDR3 in DNA: TGTGCCAGCGGGAACAGGGGATGGGACATTCAGTACTTC. Protein product: CASGNRGWDIQYF.

This chain connects TRBV7-2 to TRBJ2-7; 9 nucleotides align to TRBD1. V shed 3 bases and J 4 bases; nucleotides not matched to a gene: 4. Germline values: CDR1 SGHTA, CDR2 FQGNSA. The CDR3 is made up of 14 amino acids. The chain's CDR3 is CASSFWDREYEQYF. The DNA for the CDR3 is TGTGCCAGCAGCTTCTGGGACAGGGAGTACGAGCAGTACTTC.

The rearrangement uses TRBV30 and TRBJ2-5; 8 positions agree with TRBD1. V lost 6 bases to trimming and J lost 5 bases; unmatched junction nucleotides: 5. The CDR3 contains 12 residues. The germline CDR1 and CDR2 sequences are GTSNPN and SVGIG (reference sequence). The CDR3 nucleotides read TGTGCCTGCCGACAGGGGTGGGAGACCCAGTACTTC. This sequence encodes CACRQGWETQYF.

The genes are TRBV5-5 and TRBJ1-5; no reliable D call. The CDR3 is 13 residues long. Germline CDR1 SGHKS, CDR2 YYEKEE (reference sequence). V was clipped by 0 bases and J by 5 bases, with 6 bases between them. DNA of the CDR3: TGTGCCAGCAGCTTGGTAGTGGATCAGCCCCAGCATTTT. It is translated as CASSLVVDQPQHF. Full variable domain (missing parts from reference TRBV5-5 and TRBJ1-5): DAGVTQSPTHLIKTRGQQVTLRCSPISGHKSVSWYQQVLGQGPQFIFQYYEKEERGRGNFPDRFSARQFPNYSSELNVNALLLGDSALYLCASSLVVDQPQHFGDGTRLSIL.

The chain carries TRBV28 and TRBJ2-1, with 8 bases identical to TRBD2. Germline V gene data show CDR1 as MDHEN and CDR2 as SYDVKM. V trimming: 7 bases; J trimming: 0 bases; junction bases outside the gene matches: 14. The CDR3 has 18 residues. The DNA of the CDR3 is TGTGCCAGCATTGGCCGACGGGCGAGCGGGAGCTCCTACAATGAGCAGTTCTTC. Protein sequence: CASIGRRASGSSYNEQFF. The full variable domain, completed using reference TRBV28 and TRBJ2-1, is DVKVTQSSRYLVKRTGEKVFLECVQDMDHENMFWYRQDPGLGLRLIYFSYDVKMKEKGDIPEGYSVSREKKERFSLILESASTNQTSMYLCASIGRRASGSSYNEQFFGPGTRLTVL.